This T cell receptor beta chain was sequenced for a study of T cell responses to AZD1222 COVID-19 vaccine. Study as a whole: Whether given at about 4 or about 12 weeks, second doses were pooled. Broader study findings: The breadth and depth of Spike-specific TCRs increased once two AZD1222 doses had been given. At study baseline, merely a handful of AZD1222 recipients were seropositive. Donors were largely white British and mainly female; clonal diversity was possibly underestimated.

As to this clone: Its target is not known.

The data were produced by immunoSEQ multiplex PCR, yet TCRdb's version contains in-frame clones alone and is incomplete. The table records about 160,000 clones, roughly 90% of them present only once. CDR1 MNHNY and CDR2 SVGAGI come from the germline V gene (reference sequence). This CDR3 is built from 15 residues. Trimming took 6 bases from V and 4 from J, leaving 15 bases between them. The chain has TRBV6-6 and TRBJ1-4; no reliable D call. Here the sequenced sample was peripheral blood, taken on day 0 of AZD1222 vaccination. The receptor's source is an adult in good health. CDR3 in amino acids: CASRLPPGSNEKLFF. The CDR3, as DNA: TGTGCCAGCAGACTTCCGCCCGGGAGTAATGAAAAACTGTTTTTT.